This T cell receptor (beta chain) was recovered during a study of T cell responses to AZD1222 COVID-19 vaccine. CDR1 and CDR2 (germline): SGHRS, YFSETQ. V was pared by 0 bases and J by 5 bases, with 19 bases between. The CDR3 extends over 17 amino acids. Study observations and caveats: Increases in Spike-specific TCR breadth and depth were seen after two AZD1222 doses.

TCRdb keeps only in-frame clones here, not all; method: immunoSEQ multiplex PCR. The repertoire has roughly 110,000 clones, over 80% of them found once; the top ten carry 8% to 9.5%. Turning to this clone: Its antigen remains unknown.

The sample consisted of peripheral blood, taken 28 days after the second AZD1222 dose. The sequence derives from an adult who received the AZD1222 COVID-19 vaccine. This chain joins TRBV5-1 and TRBJ2-3, with D maybe TRBD1 (6 bases). The CDR3 here is CASSLEGDIPPLDTQYF. CDR3 DNA: TGCGCCAGCAGCTTGGAAGGGGACATACCTCCTTTAGATACGCAGTATTTT.